The rows below give T cell receptor delta chains drawn from one sample of a study of Vδ1+ human thymocytes. TCRdb reran clone calling via CATT on the multiplex PCR reads. The repertoire includes 45,000 to 75,000 delta-chain clones, about 14% of them detected once, and approximately 0.4% sits in the top ten. Sequencing input: Vdelta1+ gamma-delta thymocytes from the thymus. These receptor sequences come from a girl less than two years old who had congenital heart surgery. Each CDR3 is given with its conserved first and last residue. The order of the fields is D gene, J gene, V gene, clone size, CDR3 DNA, CDR3 protein. A D gene is named only where the DNA matches it firmly. Rows give clone size only sometimes, using once, few, many, or a class for an expanded clone.

TRDD3 TRDJ1 TRDV1 few TGTGCTCTTGGGGAACTAGGTCCTACGGGATACGGGACCGATAAACTCATCTTT CALGELGPTGYGTDKLIF
TRDD3 TRDJ1 TRDV1 few TGTGCTCTTGGGGATGTGGCTTTGGCACTACTGGGGATACGCCATACCGATAAACTCATCTTT CALGDVALALLGIRHTDKLIF
NA TRDJ1 TRDV1 NA TGTGCTCTTGGGGTACTCCGGGGTGCCTATAAACTCATCTTT CALGVLRGAYKLIF
TRDD3 TRDJ1 TRDV1 few TGTGCTCTTGGGGAAACTCTCCTACCCTCAGCCTCGTACTGGGGGATACTCGGCGATAAACTCATCTTT CALGETLLPSASYWGILGDKLIF
TRDD3 TRDJ1 TRDV1 NA TGTGCTCTTGGGGAAGTATTCCGCCTATACTGGGGGATCGCCGAGTACACCGATAAACTCATCTTT CALGEVFRLYWGIAEYTDKLIF
NA TRDJ1 TRDV1 NA TGTGCTCTTGGGGAAGGAGGGGTTCACACCGATAAACTCATCTTT CALGEGGVHTDKLIF
TRDD3 TRDJ1 TRDV1 few TGTGCTCTTGGGGCGGATTCCACCTGGGGGATATTGTTGTACACCGATAAACTCATCTTT CALGADSTWGILLYTDKLIF
NA TRDJ3 TRDV3 few TGTGCCTTCGATCCCGTACTGGGACAACCCTGGGACACCCGACAGATGTTTTTC CAFDPVLGQPWDTRQMFF
TRDD3 TRDJ1 TRDV1 few TGTGCTCTTGGGGAACTACTGGGGGATGTTTTTACCGATAAACTCATCTTT CALGELLGDVFTDKLIF
TRDD3 TRDJ1 TRDV1 NA TGTGCTCTTGGGGAACTACTCTTCCCAACGCCTATACTGGGGGACCCTTACACCGATAAACTCATCTTT CALGELLFPTPILGDPYTDKLIF
TRDD3 TRDJ1 TRDV1 NA TGTGCTCTTGGGGATCAGCGCTGGGGGATATTTGGGACCGATAAACTCATCTTT CALGDQRWGIFGTDKLIF
TRDD3 TRDJ1 TRDV1 few TGTGCTCTTGGGTTCATTTCCTACCCCGTGGTTAACTGGGGGATCGATACTGAAACGAGGATTAATCGGAACGATAAACTCATCTTT CALGFISYPVVNWGIDTETRINRNDKLIF
TRDD3 TRDJ1 TRDV1 NA TGTGCTCTTGGGAACCAACGGAGGCCTGGGGGAAACGCGGGTTGGTACACCGATAAACTCATCTTT CALGNQRRPGGNAGWYTDKLIF
TRDD3 TRDJ1 TRDV1 few TGTGCTCTTGGGGAATGTGCCTTGCCTGGGGGATCCGGACTGTACACCGATAAACTCATCTTT CALGECALPGGSGLYTDKLIF
TRDD3 TRDJ1 TRAV29/DV5 NA TGTGCAGCAAGACCCTACTGGGGGATACTTGTAACCGATAAACTCATCTTT CAARPYWGILVTDKLIF
TRDD3 TRDJ1 TRDV1 few TGTGCTCTTGGGGAACTAGCTTCCTCGTCTTACTGGGGGATACCAACCGATAAACTCATCTTT CALGELASSSYWGIPTDKLIF
NA TRDJ1 TRDV3 few TGTGCCTTTATTGGGCCAATCGGGCCTGACACCGATAAACTCATCTTT CAFIGPIGPDTDKLIF
TRDD3 TRDJ1 TRDV1 few TGTGCTCTTGGTCTACGGGAAAGCCCTACTGGGGGTCCCACAAACACCGATAAACTCATCTTT CALGLRESPTGGPTNTDKLIF
NA TRDJ1 TRDV1 NA TGTGCTCTTGGGGAATCCCTAGCCTTTAAACTCATCTTT CALGESLAFKLIF
NA TRDJ1 TRDV1 few TGTGCTCTTGGGGAACCCAACCTTCCCTGGAGGGGACAACGCCTTCGTACCGATAAACTCATCTTT CALGEPNLPWRGQRLRTDKLIF
NA TRDJ1 TRDV1 NA TGTGCTCTTGGGGGCCGGAGGGATAGGGAACCCACCGATAAACTCATCTTT CALGGRRDREPTDKLIF
TRDD3 TRDJ1 TRDV1 NA TGTGCTCTTGGGACGCTAGGCGGGGATAAAGGCCTCATCTTT CALGTLGGDKGLIF